The rows below give T cell receptor beta chains drawn from one sample of a study of beta chain features in type 1 diabetes. The repertoire was sequenced with immunoSEQ multiplex PCR; TCRdb's copy has only in-frame clones and lacks some. The sample lists 600,000 to 750,000 clones; about an eighth were seen once. The sample comprised naive CD4+ T cells from blood. The receptors originated from a man younger than 45 with type 1 diabetes. Each CDR3 is given with its conserved first and last residue. Each record gives: CDR3 protein, CDR3 DNA, clone size, J gene, D gene, V gene. A D gene is named only where the DNA matches it firmly. For some rows the clone size is stated as once, few or many, or as a class when expanded; others skip it.

CAWSVLTLGGGPTSTDTQYF TGTGCCTGGAGTGTTCTAACCCTCGGAGGGGGGCCGACTAGCACAGATACGCAGTATTTT few TRBJ2-3 . TRBV30
CASSVVSRPRGGDEQFF TGTGCCAGCAGCGTAGTTTCAAGACCCCGGGGGGGCGATGAGCAGTTCTTC . TRBJ2-1 TRBD2 TRBV9
CASSEWSGGNGYTF TGTGCCAGCAGTGAATGGTCAGGGGGTAATGGCTACACCTTC few TRBJ1-2 TRBD1 TRBV25-1
CASSLALAGPSTDTQYF TGTGCCAGCAGCTTAGCCCTAGCGGGGCCTAGCACAGATACGCAGTATTTT few TRBJ2-3 TRBD2 TRBV7-9
CASVERGYGYTF TGTGCCAGTGTTGAGCGAGGGTATGGCTACACCTTC . TRBJ1-2 . TRBV19
CASSLGRPTKGGYTF TGTGCCAGCAGCCTCGGTAGGCCGACCAAAGGCGGCTACACCTTC few TRBJ1-2 . TRBV14
CASSGRDRSSYEQYF TGTGCCAGCAGTGGCCGGGACAGGAGCTCCTACGAGCAGTACTTC . TRBJ2-7 TRBD1 TRBV6-6
CASSSPRPGTVKYEQYF TGTGCCAGCAGCTCCCCTCGGCCCGGGACTGTGAAGTACGAGCAGTACTTC . TRBJ2-7 . TRBV7-9
CASKIQSSSTDTQYF TGTGCCAGTAAGATTCAGAGCTCTAGCACAGATACGCAGTATTTT . TRBJ2-3 . TRBV19
CASRPDYGGTYNEQFF TGTGCCAGCAGGCCCGATTATGGGGGGACCTACAATGAGCAGTTCTTC . TRBJ2-1 . TRBV2
CASSLVLAGTYEQYF TGTGCCAGCAGCTTAGTCCTAGCGGGGACCTACGAGCAGTACTTC . TRBJ2-7 TRBD2 TRBV7-2
CASSENRVHNEQFF TGTGCCAGCAGCGAAAACAGGGTCCACAATGAGCAGTTCTTC . TRBJ2-1 . TRBV11-2
CSTPGQGGTNEKLFF TGCAGCACCCCGGGACAGGGAGGTACTAATGAAAAACTGTTTTTT . TRBJ1-4 TRBD1 TRBV29-1
CASSLDGLGSYEQYF TGTGCCAGCAGCTTAGATGGATTGGGATCCTACGAGCAGTACTTC few TRBJ2-7 . TRBV7-9
CASSADGFTDTQYF TGTGCCAGCAGCGCGGACGGCTTCACAGATACGCAGTATTTT . TRBJ2-3 . TRBV9
CASSGTSGGTGETQYF TGTGCCAGCAGCGGGACTAGCGGGGGGACGGGAGAGACCCAGTACTTC . TRBJ2-5 TRBD2 TRBV9
CSVEGSSYGYTF TGCAGCGTTGAAGGCAGCAGCTATGGCTACACCTTC few TRBJ1-2 . TRBV29-1
CASSLEGNEQFF TGCGCCAGCAGCTTGGAGGGTAATGAGCAGTTCTTC few TRBJ2-1 . TRBV5-1
CASSVAGEGDEQYF TGTGCCAGCAGCGTAGCGGGGGAGGGCGACGAGCAGTACTTC . TRBJ2-7 TRBD2 TRBV9
CASSYSGNSGQPQHF TGTGCCAGCAGTTACTCTGGAAATTCAGGTCAGCCCCAGCATTTT . TRBJ1-5 . TRBV6-5
CASRRDSSAGTDTQYF TGTGCCAGCAGACGAGACTCCTCGGCCGGGACAGATACGCAGTATTTT . TRBJ2-3 . TRBV7-2
CASSQSSGGANNEQFF TGTGCCAGCAGCCAATCCAGCGGGGGGGCCAACAATGAGCAGTTCTTC . TRBJ2-1 TRBD2 TRBV4-2
CASSLKALQETQYF TGTGCCAGCTCACTAAAGGCCCTCCAAGAGACCCAGTACTTC few TRBJ2-5 . TRBV18
CASSLRGIGNTDTQYF TGTGCCAGCAGCTTGAGGGGAATAGGGAACACAGATACGCAGTATTTT . TRBJ2-3 . TRBV5-6
CASSPGINTEAFF TGTGCCAGCTCACCAGGGATAAACACTGAAGCTTTCTTT few TRBJ1-1 . TRBV18
CSVSPSGGVNTEAFF TGCAGCGTCTCCCCTTCGGGGGGGGTGAACACTGAAGCTTTCTTT few TRBJ1-1 . TRBV29-1
CAWSLETQYF TGTGCCTGGAGTTTGGAGACCCAGTACTTC . TRBJ2-5 . TRBV30
CASSQDQGSGNTIYF TGTGCCAGCAGCCAAGACCAGGGGTCGGGAAACACCATATATTTT . TRBJ1-3 . TRBV14
CASSLNPTSGANVLTF TGTGCTAGCAGCTTAAACCCGACCTCTGGGGCCAACGTCCTGACTTTC few TRBJ2-6 . TRBV7-7